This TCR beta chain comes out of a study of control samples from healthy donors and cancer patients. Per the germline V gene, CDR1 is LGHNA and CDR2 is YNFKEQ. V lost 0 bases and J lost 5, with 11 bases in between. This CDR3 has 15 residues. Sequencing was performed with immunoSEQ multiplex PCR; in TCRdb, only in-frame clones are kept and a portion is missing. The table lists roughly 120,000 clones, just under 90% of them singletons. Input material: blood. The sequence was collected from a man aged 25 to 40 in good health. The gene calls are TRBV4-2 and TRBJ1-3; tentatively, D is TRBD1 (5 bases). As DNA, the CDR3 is TGTGCCAGCAGCCAAGATGGGACTATGAGAAACACCATATATTTT. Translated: CASSQDGTMRNTIYF.